This T cell receptor beta chain came from a study of cytomegalovirus exposure and HLA in healthy donors. General study points: As was reported, the HLA-A and HLA-B alleles of most subjects were accurately predicted from TCR beta sequences. In a later analysis, parvovirus B19, influenza, CMV and Epstein-Barr virus appeared linked to several top co-occurrence clusters. Among TCR beta chains, those listed as cytomegalovirus-associated numbered over 150. Through in vitro validation, a few CMV-associated chains were shown to be specific for CMV antigens.

This clone appeared a few times. As yet, its antigen is unknown. The PCR used 60 Vbeta and 13 Jbeta primers. Assay used: immunoSEQ multiplex PCR; TCRdb lists only in-frame clones, some missing. There are about 150,000 clones in the sample; roughly 83% occur only once, and over 1.5% lies in the top ten. The source is a woman aged 18-29 years in good health and CMV-seronegative. Sequencing was done on a sample of PBMCs.

The CDR3 sequence is CASSPGLADYNEQFF. DNA of the CDR3: TGTGCCAGCAGTCCAGGACTAGCGGACTACAATGAGCAGTTCTTC. This sequence joins TRBV28 and TRBJ2-1; the match to TRBD2 covers 10 bases. Trimming took 5 bases from V and 3 from J; bases not matched to a gene: 4. The CDR3 is 15 residues long. Germline assignment: CDR1 MDHEN and CDR2 SYDVKM. Complete variable domain (other parts from reference TRBV28 and TRBJ2-1): DVKVTQSSRYLVKRTGEKVFLECVQDMDHENMFWYRQDPGLGLRLIYFSYDVKMKEKGDIPEGYSVSREKKERFSLILESASTNQTSMYLCASSPGLADYNEQFFGPGTRLTVL.